What follows is one T cell receptor (beta chain) and its context. Antigen: not known. This sample was taken from a study of cytomegalovirus exposure and HLA in healthy donors. Primers included in the PCR were 60 Vbeta and 13 Jbeta primers. Using immunoSEQ multiplex PCR, the repertoire was profiled, and TCRdb retains in-frame clones only, with some absent. The repertoire consists of a few hundred thousand clones, with 77% occurring once and the leading ten covering roughly 2.6%. Broader study findings: Overall, some 160 TCR beta chains were annotated as cytomegalovirus-associated. The only immune exposure information that was available was CMV serostatus.

Every donor was a healthy person donating bone marrow. Germline CDR1 SGDLS, CDR2 YYNGEE. Deletions cut 0 bases from V and 4 bases from J, with 11 bases between. The CDR3 consists of 15 residues. The chain is built from TRBV9 and TRBJ2-1; a possible D gene is TRBD1 (6 bases). This receptor was identified in a woman between 55 and 75 years old in good health and CMV-seropositive. Material for sequencing was PBMCs. CDR3 sequence (DNA): TGTGCCAGCAGCGTAGCCGGGACACCTTACAATGAGCAGTTCTTC. It encodes CASSVAGTPYNEQFF. Using reference TRBV9 and TRBJ2-1 for the parts outside the CDR3, the full variable domain is DSGVTQTPKHLITATGQRVTLRCSPRSGDLSVYWYQQSLDQGLQFLIQYYNGEERAKGNILERFSAQQFPDLHSELNLSSLELGDSALYFCASSVAGTPYNEQFFGPGTRLTVL.